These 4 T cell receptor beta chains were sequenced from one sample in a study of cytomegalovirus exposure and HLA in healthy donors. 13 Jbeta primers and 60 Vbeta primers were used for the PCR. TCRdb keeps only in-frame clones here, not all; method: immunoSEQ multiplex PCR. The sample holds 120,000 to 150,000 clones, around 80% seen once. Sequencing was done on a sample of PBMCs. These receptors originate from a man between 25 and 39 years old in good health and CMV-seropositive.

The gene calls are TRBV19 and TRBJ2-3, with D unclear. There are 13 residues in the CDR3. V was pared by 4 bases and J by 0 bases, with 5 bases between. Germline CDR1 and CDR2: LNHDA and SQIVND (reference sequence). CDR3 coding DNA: TGTGCCAGTAGTACGACTAGCACAGATACGCAGTATTTT. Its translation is CASSTTSTDTQYF.

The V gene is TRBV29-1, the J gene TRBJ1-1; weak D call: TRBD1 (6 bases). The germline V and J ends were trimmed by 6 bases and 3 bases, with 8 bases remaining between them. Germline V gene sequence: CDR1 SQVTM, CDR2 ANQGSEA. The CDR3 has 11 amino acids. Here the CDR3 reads CSVGGDTEAFF. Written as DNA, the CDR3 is TGCAGCGTAGGGGGGGACACTGAAGCTTTCTTT.

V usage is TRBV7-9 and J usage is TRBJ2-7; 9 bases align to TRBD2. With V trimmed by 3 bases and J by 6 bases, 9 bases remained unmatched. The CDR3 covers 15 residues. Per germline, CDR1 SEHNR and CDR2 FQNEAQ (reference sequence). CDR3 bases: TGTGCCAGCAGCTTGCCTGGGACTAGCCGGGCCGAGCAGTACTTC. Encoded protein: CASSLPGTSRAEQYF.

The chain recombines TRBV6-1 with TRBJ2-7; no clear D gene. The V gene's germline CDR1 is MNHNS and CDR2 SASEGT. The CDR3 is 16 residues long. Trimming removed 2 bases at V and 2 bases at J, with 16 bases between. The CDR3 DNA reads TGTGCCAGCAGTGAACTTCGAGGTTCCCCTACCTACGAGCAGTACTTC. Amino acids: CASSELRGSPTYEQYF.